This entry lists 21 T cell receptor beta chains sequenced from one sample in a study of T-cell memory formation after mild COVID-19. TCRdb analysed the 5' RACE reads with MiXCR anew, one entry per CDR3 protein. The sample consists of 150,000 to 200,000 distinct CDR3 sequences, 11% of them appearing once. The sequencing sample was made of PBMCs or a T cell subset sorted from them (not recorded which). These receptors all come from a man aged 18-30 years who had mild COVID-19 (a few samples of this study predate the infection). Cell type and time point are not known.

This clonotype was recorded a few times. The CDR3 spells CASSYSAQLLQAGYTF. In DNA, the CDR3 is TGTGCCAGCAGTTATTCCGCACAGCTGTTACAGGCTGGCTACACCTTC. The V and J genes are TRBV6-5 and TRBJ1-2, with a possible D match to TRBD1 (5 bases). The V gene lost 3 bases and the J gene lost 7 bases, with 21 bases spanning the gap. The CDR3 has 16 residues. CDR1 MNHEY and CDR2 SVGAGI come from the germline V gene.

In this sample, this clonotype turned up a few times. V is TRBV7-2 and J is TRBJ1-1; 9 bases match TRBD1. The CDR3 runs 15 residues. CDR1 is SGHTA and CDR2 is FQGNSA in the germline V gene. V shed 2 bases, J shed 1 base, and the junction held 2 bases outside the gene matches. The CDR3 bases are TGTGCCAGCAGCTTAACAGGGGGCCAGAACACTGAAGCTTTCTTT. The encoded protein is CASSLTGGQNTEAFF.

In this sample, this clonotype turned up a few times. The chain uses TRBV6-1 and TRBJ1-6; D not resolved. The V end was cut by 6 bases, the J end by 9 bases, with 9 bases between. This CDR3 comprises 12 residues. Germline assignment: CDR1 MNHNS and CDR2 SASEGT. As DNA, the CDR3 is TGTGCCAGCAGGCACGCCGGTTCACCCCTCCACTTT. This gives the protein CASRHAGSPLHF.

CDR3 in amino acids: CASKPLWGRVEETQYF. For the CDR3, the DNA is TGCGCCAGCAAACCTCTCTGGGGCAGGGTAGAAGAGACCCAGTACTTC. The rearrangement joins TRBV4-1 to TRBJ2-5, with a weak D call TRBD1 (5 bases). V was shortened by 7 bases and J by 3 bases, with 21 bases between the two germline ends. Germline CDR1 MGHRA, CDR2 YSYEKL. The CDR3 is 16 residues long.

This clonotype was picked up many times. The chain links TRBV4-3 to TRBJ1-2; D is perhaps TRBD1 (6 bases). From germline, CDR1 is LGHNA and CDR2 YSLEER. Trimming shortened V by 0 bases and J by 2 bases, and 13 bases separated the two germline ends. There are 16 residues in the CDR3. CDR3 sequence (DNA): TGCGCCAGCAGCCAAGAAAGGAGGACAGCCAACTATGGCTACACCTTC. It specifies CASSQERRTANYGYTF.

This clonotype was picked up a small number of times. The CDR3 bases are TGCGCCAGCAGCTTATTGAACGAGCAGTACTTC. As protein: CASSLLNEQYF. V usage is TRBV5-1 and J usage is TRBJ2-7, with D uncertain. The germline CDR1 and CDR2 sequences are SGHRS and YFSETQ. Trimming pared 2 bases from V and 5 bases from J, leaving 5 bases between. The CDR3 runs to 11 residues.

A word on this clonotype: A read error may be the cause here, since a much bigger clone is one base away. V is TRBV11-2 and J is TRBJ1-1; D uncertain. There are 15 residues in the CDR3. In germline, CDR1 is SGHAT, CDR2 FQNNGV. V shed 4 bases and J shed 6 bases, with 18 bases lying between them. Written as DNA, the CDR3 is TGTGCCAGCAGCTCCCCGGGAGTCCTGTACGCTGAAGCTTTCTTT. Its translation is CASSSPGVLYAEAFF.

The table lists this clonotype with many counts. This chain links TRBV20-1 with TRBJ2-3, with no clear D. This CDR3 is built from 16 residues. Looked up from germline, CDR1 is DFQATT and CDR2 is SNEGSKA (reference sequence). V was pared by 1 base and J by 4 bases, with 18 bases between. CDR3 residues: CSARGLAARESDTQYF. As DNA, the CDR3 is TGCAGTGCTAGAGGGCTCGCGGCTAGGGAATCAGATACGCAGTATTTT.

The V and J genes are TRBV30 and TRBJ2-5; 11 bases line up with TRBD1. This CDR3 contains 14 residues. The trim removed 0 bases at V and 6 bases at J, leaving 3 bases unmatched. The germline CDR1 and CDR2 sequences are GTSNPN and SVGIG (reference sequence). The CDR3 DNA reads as TGTGCCTGGAGTGTCGGGACAGGGGGGAAGACCCAGTACTTC. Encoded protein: CAWSVGTGGKTQYF.

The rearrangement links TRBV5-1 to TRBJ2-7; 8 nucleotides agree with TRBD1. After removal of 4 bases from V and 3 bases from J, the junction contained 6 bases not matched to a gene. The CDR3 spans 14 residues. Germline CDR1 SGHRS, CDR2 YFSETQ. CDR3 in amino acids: CASSRWDRRYEQYF. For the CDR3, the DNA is TGCGCCAGCAGCCGGTGGGACAGGCGCTACGAGCAGTACTTC.

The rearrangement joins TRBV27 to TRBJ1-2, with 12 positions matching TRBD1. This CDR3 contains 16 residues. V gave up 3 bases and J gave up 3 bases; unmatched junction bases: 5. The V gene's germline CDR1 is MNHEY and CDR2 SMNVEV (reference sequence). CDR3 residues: CASSFQGQGAYYGYTF. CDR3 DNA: TGTGCCAGCAGTTTTCAGGGACAGGGGGCCTACTATGGCTACACCTTC.

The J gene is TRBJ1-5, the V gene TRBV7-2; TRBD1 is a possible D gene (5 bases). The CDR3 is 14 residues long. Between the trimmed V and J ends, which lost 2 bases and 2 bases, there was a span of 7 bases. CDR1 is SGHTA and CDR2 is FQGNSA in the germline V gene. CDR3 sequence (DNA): TGTGCCAGCAGCTTAACACAGGGCAATCAGCCCCAGCATTTT. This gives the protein CASSLTQGNQPQHF.

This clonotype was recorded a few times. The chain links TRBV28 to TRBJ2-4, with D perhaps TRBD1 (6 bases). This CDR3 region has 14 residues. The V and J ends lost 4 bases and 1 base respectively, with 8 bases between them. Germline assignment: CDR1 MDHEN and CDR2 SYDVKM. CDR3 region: CASSSGAAKNIQYF. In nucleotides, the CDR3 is TGTGCCAGCAGTTCAGGGGCGGCCAAAAACATTCAGTACTTC.

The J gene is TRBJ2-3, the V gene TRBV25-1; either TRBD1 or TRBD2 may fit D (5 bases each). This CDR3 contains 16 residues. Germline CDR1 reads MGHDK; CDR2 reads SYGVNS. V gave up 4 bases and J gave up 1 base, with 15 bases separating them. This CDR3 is CASSASGRYGTDTQYF. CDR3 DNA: TGTGCCAGCAGTGCTTCGGGACGCTATGGCACAGATACGCAGTATTTT. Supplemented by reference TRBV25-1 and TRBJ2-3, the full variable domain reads EADIYQTPRYLVIGTGKKITLECSQTMGHDKMYWYQQDPGMELHLIHYSYGVNSTEKGDLSSESTVSRIRTEHFPLTLESARPSHTSQYLCASSASGRYGTDTQYFGPGTRLTVL.

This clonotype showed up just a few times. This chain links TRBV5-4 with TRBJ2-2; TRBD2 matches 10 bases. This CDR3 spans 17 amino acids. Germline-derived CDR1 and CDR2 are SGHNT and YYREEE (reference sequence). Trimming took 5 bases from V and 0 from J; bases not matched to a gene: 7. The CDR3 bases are TGTGCCAGCAGTACCGGGACTAGCGTGACGAACACCGGGGAGCTGTTTTTT. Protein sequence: CASSTGTSVTNTGELFF.

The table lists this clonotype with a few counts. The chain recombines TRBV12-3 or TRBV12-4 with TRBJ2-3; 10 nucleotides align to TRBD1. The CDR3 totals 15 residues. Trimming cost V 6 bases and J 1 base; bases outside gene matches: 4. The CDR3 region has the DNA TGTGCCAGCAGGCGGGACAGGGGTGGCACAGATACGCAGTATTTT. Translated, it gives CASRRDRGGTDTQYF.

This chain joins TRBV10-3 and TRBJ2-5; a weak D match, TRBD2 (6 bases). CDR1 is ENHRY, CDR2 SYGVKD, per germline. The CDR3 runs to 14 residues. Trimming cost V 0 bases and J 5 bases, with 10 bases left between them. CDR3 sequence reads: CAISESGGSETQYF. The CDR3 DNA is TGTGCCATCAGTGAGTCAGGAGGGTCCGAGACCCAGTACTTC.

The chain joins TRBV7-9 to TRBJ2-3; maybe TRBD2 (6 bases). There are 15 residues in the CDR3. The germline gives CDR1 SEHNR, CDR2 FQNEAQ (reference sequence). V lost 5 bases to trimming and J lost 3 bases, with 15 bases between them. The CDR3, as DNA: TGTGCCAGCAGCGGCCTTAGGGGACTTACAGATACGCAGTATTTT. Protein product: CASSGLRGLTDTQYF. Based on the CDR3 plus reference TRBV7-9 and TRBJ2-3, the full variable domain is DTGVSQNPRHKITKRGQNVTFRCDPISEHNRLYWYRQTLGQGPEFLTYFQNEAQLEKSRLLSDRFSAERPKGSFSTLEIQRTEQGDSAMYLCASSGLRGLTDTQYFGPGTRLTVL.

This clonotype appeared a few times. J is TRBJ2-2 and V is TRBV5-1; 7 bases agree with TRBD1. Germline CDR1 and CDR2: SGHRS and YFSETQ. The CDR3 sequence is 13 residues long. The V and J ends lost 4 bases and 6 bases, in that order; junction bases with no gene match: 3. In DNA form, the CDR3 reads TGCGCCAGCAGCGACCAGGGGGCCGGGGAGCTGTTTTTT. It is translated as CASSDQGAGELFF. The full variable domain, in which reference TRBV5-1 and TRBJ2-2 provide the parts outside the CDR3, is KAGVTQTPRYLIKTRGQQVTLSCSPISGHRSVSWYQQTPGQGLQFLFEYFSETQRNKGNFPGRFSGRQFSNSRSEMNVSTLELGDSALYLCASSDQGAGELFFGEGSRLTVL.

CDR3 DNA sequence: TGTGCCAGCAGTTACTCACACCGGGTTTCCTCTGGAAACACCATATATTTT. Translated, it gives CASSYSHRVSSGNTIYF. This chain joins TRBV6-5 and TRBJ1-3, with no clear D. The CDR3 runs 17 residues. V was pared by 0 bases and J by 0 bases, with 12 bases between. CDR1 and CDR2 (germline): MNHEY, SVGAGI.

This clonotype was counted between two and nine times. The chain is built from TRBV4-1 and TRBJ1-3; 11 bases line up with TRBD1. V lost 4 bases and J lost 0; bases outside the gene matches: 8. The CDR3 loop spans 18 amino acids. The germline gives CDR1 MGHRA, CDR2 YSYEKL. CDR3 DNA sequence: TGCGCCAGCAGCCTCTGGACAGGGGGCGCGAACTCTGGAAACACCATATATTTT. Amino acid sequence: CASSLWTGGANSGNTIYF.